The T cell receptor (beta chain) described here comes from a study of blood T cell repertoires in COVID-19. V was clipped by 0 bases and J by 3 bases, with 7 bases between them. The CDR3 totals 14 residues. Germline loops: CDR1 SGHRS, CDR2 YFSETQ. The method was immunoSEQ multiplex PCR; TCRdb's version includes in-frame clones alone and lacks a portion of them. This sample has approximately 97,000 clones, with about 72% found just once. V usage is TRBV5-1 and J usage is TRBJ1-5; D call uncertain. This receptor was obtained from a man aged 55 to 69 with active or convalescent COVID-19. Sequenced: peripheral blood. CDR3 coding DNA: TGCGCCAGCAGCTTGGGGCCTGACAATCAGCCCCAGCATTTT. As protein: CASSLGPDNQPQHF.